This T cell receptor (beta chain) derives from a study of TIL therapy for anti-PD-1-resistant metastatic lung cancer. Study details: A few tumors were EGFR-mutant and two were ALK-rearranged.

The libraries were made with immunoSEQ v3. TCRdb's copy holds only in-frame clones and misses some; the assay was immunoSEQ multiplex PCR. The sample holds some 37,000 clones, less than 85% seen once. This sample's time point: pre-treatment sample, taken before nivolumab and TIL therapy. Patients were adults with stage 4 NSCLC. This clone occurred a few times. The junction differs from germline at one of its ends, possibly a read error. The CDR3 is 14 residues long. Germline lookup yields CDR1 MDHEN and CDR2 SYDVKM. The rearrangement links TRBV28 to TRBJ1-1, with D maybe TRBD1 (5 bases). Specimen: blood, collected at baseline. The sequence derives from a person aged 25 to 85 with non-small cell lung cancer. This CDR3 is CASSLLTGLTEAFF. The CDR3 coding sequence is TGTGCCAGCAGCCTCCTAACGGGACTTACTGAGGCTTTCTTT.